This T cell receptor (beta chain) was recorded in a study of blood T cell repertoires in COVID-19. V lost 2 bases, J lost 2 bases, and 5 bases stayed unmatched. Germline V gene sequence: CDR1 MNHNS, CDR2 SASEGT. This CDR3 spans 15 amino acids. Assay used: immunoSEQ multiplex PCR; TCRdb lists only in-frame clones, some missing. The sample holds about 300,000 clones, approximately 86% seen once. The receptor comes from a woman between 18 and 29 years old who had recovered from COVID-19. Material: PBMCs or T cells enriched from blood (not recorded which). This rearrangement joins TRBV6-1 to TRBJ1-2, with TRBD1 identical over 7 bases. The CDR3 spells CASSERGQGNYGYTF. The CDR3 DNA reads as TGTGCCAGCAGTGAAAGGGGGCAGGGGAACTATGGCTACACCTTC.